A single sample is the source of the 23 T cell receptor beta chains below, sequenced in a study of blood T cell repertoires in COVID-19. Here immunoSEQ multiplex PCR was the method, and the copy in TCRdb shows in-frame clones only, minus some. This table holds 300,000 to 450,000 clones, about 89% found once. Sequenced input: peripheral blood. These receptors all come from a woman in her 30s with COVID-19, enrolled during active disease.

The chain links TRBV5-1 to TRBJ2-2; D uncertain. Looked up from germline, CDR1 is SGHRS and CDR2 is YFSETQ. Trimming took off 1 base at V and 4 bases at J, with 5 bases between the two ends. The CDR3 loop spans 13 amino acids. The CDR3 loop reads CASSLSVTGELFF. CDR3 nucleotides: TGCGCCAGCAGCTTGTCCGTCACCGGGGAGCTGTTTTTT.

The chain is built from TRBV7-3 and TRBJ2-1; tentatively, D is TRBD1 (5 bases). V lost 5 bases and J lost 2, with 10 bases in between. This CDR3 region has 14 residues. The germline CDR1 and CDR2 sequences are SGHTA and FQGTGA. The CDR3 DNA follows: TGTGCCAGCAGCCCCCAGACAGCCTACAATGAGCAGTTCTTC. Protein product: CASSPQTAYNEQFF.

This clone came up a few times. The V call is TRBV28, the J call TRBJ1-2; D remains unclear. This CDR3 is built from 14 residues. V was shortened by 5 bases and J by 0 bases, with 10 bases between the two germline ends. Per the germline V gene, CDR1 is MDHEN and CDR2 is SYDVKM. CDR3 DNA sequence: TGTGCCAGCAGTAACAGTTTAGCTAACTATGGCTACACCTTC. Translated, it gives CASSNSLANYGYTF.

The chain recombines TRBV28 with TRBJ2-2, with D maybe TRBD2 (7 bases). Trimming pared 7 bases from V and 6 bases from J, leaving 18 bases between. The germline V gene encodes CDR1 MDHEN and CDR2 SYDVKM. This CDR3 is 15 amino acids long. CDR3 protein: CASTPGDYRSGELFF. The CDR3 DNA sequence: TGTGCCAGCACCCCAGGGGACTATCGGTCCGGGGAGCTGTTTTTT.

The V and J genes are TRBV20-1 and TRBJ2-7; 8 nucleotides line up with TRBD2. Germline V gene sequence: CDR1 DFQATT, CDR2 SNEGSKA (reference sequence). V lost 3 bases, J lost 5 bases, and 9 bases stayed unmatched. CDR3 size: 14 residues. This CDR3 reads CSASPGLALHEQYF. CDR3 DNA: TGCAGTGCTAGTCCCGGACTAGCACTCCACGAGCAGTACTTC.

CDR3 amino acids: CASSRDRGGGETQYF. Here the CDR3 DNA reads TGCGCCAGCAGCCGGGACAGGGGTGGTGGGGAGACCCAGTACTTC. The genes are TRBV5-1 and TRBJ2-5; 10 bases align to TRBD1. The CDR3 is 15 residues long. V lost 4 bases and J lost 5; bases outside the gene matches: 8. The germline CDR1 and CDR2 sequences are SGHRS and YFSETQ.

The rearrangement links TRBV29-1 to TRBJ2-7; D is perhaps TRBD1 (5 bases). Trimming left V 2 bases short and J 0 bases short, with 8 bases between. This CDR3 contains 13 residues. Per the germline V gene, CDR1 is SQVTM and CDR2 is ANQGSEA. CDR3 protein: CSVETGSSYEQYF. CDR3 in DNA: TGCAGCGTTGAAACAGGTAGCTCCTACGAGCAGTACTTC.

The J gene is TRBJ1-2, the V gene TRBV11-1, with D possibly being TRBD1 (6 bases). This CDR3 contains 15 residues. V lost 5 bases and J lost 6, with 19 bases in between. CDR1 is SGHAT, CDR2 FQDESV, per germline (reference sequence). As DNA, the CDR3 is TGTGCCAGCAGCACCGGCCCGAGGACAGCGGATGGCTACACCTTC. Translation: CASSTGPRTADGYTF.

The rearrangement links TRBV11-2 to TRBJ2-5, with D possibly matching TRBD1 (5 bases). V lost 0 bases and J 4 bases, leaving 12 bases between the germline ends. The CDR3 is 15 amino acids. CDR1 SGHAT and CDR2 FQNNGV come from the germline V gene. Here the CDR3 DNA reads TGTGCCAGCAGCTTAGATTATCCTAGGGGAGAGACCCAGTACTTC. Translating it yields CASSLDYPRGETQYF.

V usage is TRBV7-8 and J usage is TRBJ2-7, with a weak D call TRBD2 (6 bases). The CDR3 runs to 15 residues. Trimming removed 5 bases from V and 6 bases from J, with 20 bases in between. Germline CDR1 is SGHVS and CDR2 is FQNEAQ. This CDR3 is CASSPLAGRPLEQYF. CDR3 nucleotides: TGTGCCAGCAGCCCCTTGGCGGGAAGGCCCCTCGAGCAGTACTTC. Full variable domain (rest looked up from reference TRBV7-8 and TRBJ2-7): GAGVSQSPRYKVAKRGQDVALRCDPISGHVSLFWYQQALGQGPEFLTYFQNEAQLDKSGLPSDRFFAERPEGSVSTLKIQRTQQEDSAVYLCASSPLAGRPLEQYFGPGTRLTVT.

In its sample, this clone was seen once. The V and J genes are TRBV5-4 and TRBJ2-2, with 15 positions matching TRBD2. Germline V gene sequence: CDR1 SGHNT, CDR2 YYREEE (reference sequence). The V gene end was trimmed by 5 bases and the J gene end by 5 bases; junction bases not matched to a gene: 10. This CDR3 is built from 18 residues. CDR3 coding DNA: TGTGCCAGCAGTAAGGGACTAGCGGGAGGTATGGGGACCGGGGAGCTGTTTTTT. Residues: CASSKGLAGGMGTGELFF. Complete variable domain (other parts from reference TRBV5-4 and TRBJ2-2): ETGVTQSPTHLIKTRGQQVTLRCSSQSGHNTVSWYQQALGQGPQFIFQYYREEENGRGNFPPRFSGLQFPNYSSELNVNALELDDSALYLCASSKGLAGGMGTGELFFGEGSRLTVL.

The rearrangement joins TRBV4-2 to TRBJ1-4; 8 nucleotides line up with TRBD1. From germline, CDR1 is LGHNA and CDR2 YNFKEQ. This CDR3 contains 18 residues. V was pared by 0 bases and J by 5 bases, with 11 bases of the junction left unmatched. CDR3 protein: CASSQDRTGIGRNEKLFF. The CDR3 DNA reads TGTGCCAGCAGCCAAGATCGGACAGGGATAGGACGGAATGAAAAACTGTTTTTT.

The genes are TRBV7-9 and TRBJ2-2, with D possibly matching TRBD1 (6 bases). Germline-derived CDR1 and CDR2 are SEHNR and FQNEAQ (reference sequence). This CDR3 contains 16 residues. V dropped 5 bases and J dropped 1 base, with 14 bases sitting between them. The CDR3 coding sequence is TGTGCCAGCAGCACAGCGATGGACAGGAACACCGGGGAGCTGTTTTTT. Residues: CASSTAMDRNTGELFF.

The gene calls are TRBV6-5 and TRBJ2-2, with 7 bases fitting TRBD1. The CDR3 contains 15 residues. Germline CDR1 is MNHEY and CDR2 is SVGAGI. Unmatched junction bases numbered 5, after V lost 6 bases and J lost 1 base. CDR3 coding DNA: TGTGCCAGCAGACCGGGACAGAAGAACACCGGGGAGCTGTTTTTT. This gives the protein CASRPGQKNTGELFF.

The chain has TRBV24-1 and TRBJ2-1; TRBD2 might be the D (5 bases). This CDR3 region has 14 residues. Germline V gene sequence: CDR1 KGHDR, CDR2 SFDVKD. The V gene lost 9 bases and the J gene lost 5 bases, with 16 bases spanning the gap. CDR3 DNA: TGTGCCACCTCGCAGGCGGGTGGTAACAATGAGCAGTTCTTC. Protein sequence: CATSQAGGNNEQFF.

The V call is TRBV19, the J call TRBJ1-1; 7 nucleotides align to TRBD1. CDR1 and CDR2 (germline): LNHDA, SQIVND (reference sequence). V gave up 9 bases and J gave up 4 bases; unmatched junction bases: 8. This CDR3 contains 13 residues. The CDR3 loop reads CASRRSGGTEAFF. The DNA for the CDR3 is TGTGCCAGCAGACGGTCAGGGGGCACTGAAGCTTTCTTT.

This chain links TRBV29-1 with TRBJ2-1; a weak D match, TRBD2 (6 bases). The V gene lost 7 bases and the J gene lost 6 bases, with 19 bases spanning the gap. The CDR3 has 14 residues. The germline CDR1 and CDR2 sequences are SQVTM and ANQGSEA. The CDR3 here is CSGALPGLSNEQFF. The CDR3 nucleotides read TGCAGCGGTGCCCTTCCGGGACTCAGCAATGAGCAGTTCTTC.

The chain couples TRBV6-4 to TRBJ1-1; tentative D call: TRBD1 (6 bases). The CDR3 runs 11 residues. Germline V gene lookup returns CDR1 MRHNA and CDR2 SNTAGT. Trimming stripped 3 bases from V and 14 bases from J, with 13 bases between. For the CDR3, the DNA is TGTGCCAGCAGTGATGGGGGCTGGTTGTTCTTT. Protein: CASSDGGWLFF.

Regarding this clone: One end of the junction varies from germline; a read error may be responsible. The genes are TRBV2 and TRBJ2-7, with D possibly matching TRBD2 (6 bases). Germline CDR1 reads SNHLY; CDR2 reads FYNNEI. The CDR3 has 14 amino acids. The CDR3 coding sequence is TGTGCCAACAGTCTGGACGGGAGAAGGAACGAGCAGTACTTC. It is translated as CANSLDGRRNEQYF.

The rearrangement joins TRBV2 to TRBJ1-4, with D perhaps TRBD1 (6 bases). The V and J ends lost 5 bases and 4 bases respectively, with 11 bases between them. Per germline, CDR1 SNHLY and CDR2 FYNNEI. The CDR3 is made up of 14 amino acids. CDR3 in DNA: TGTGCCAGCAGTCAACAGGGATATAATGAAAAACTGTTTTTT. Amino acid sequence: CASSQQGYNEKLFF.

The gene calls are TRBV7-2 and TRBJ1-5; 8 bases match TRBD1. CDR3 length: 14 residues. Trimming took 1 base from V and 8 from J; bases not matched to a gene: 4. Looked up from germline, CDR1 is SGHTA and CDR2 is FQGNSA. CDR3: CASSLGTGLEPQHF. As DNA, the CDR3 is TGTGCCAGCAGCTTAGGGACAGGGCTTGAGCCCCAGCATTTT.

The J gene is TRBJ2-5, the V gene TRBV2; 12 positions match TRBD1. CDR3 length: 15 residues. With V trimmed by 7 bases and J by 5 bases, 8 bases remained unmatched. Germline V gene sequence: CDR1 SNHLY, CDR2 FYNNEI. The CDR3 spells CASNRDRGRGETQYF. In DNA form, the CDR3 reads TGTGCCAGCAATCGGGACAGGGGGCGAGGGGAGACCCAGTACTTC.

The chain is built from TRBV7-2 and TRBJ2-3; D perhaps matches TRBD1 (5 bases). CDR1 and CDR2 (germline): SGHTA, FQGNSA. Trimming removed 6 bases from V and 4 bases from J, with 14 bases in between. The CDR3 runs to 14 residues. CDR3 sequence: CASSIQGSSDTQYF. CDR3 DNA: TGTGCCAGCAGTATCCAGGGAAGCTCAGATACGCAGTATTTT.